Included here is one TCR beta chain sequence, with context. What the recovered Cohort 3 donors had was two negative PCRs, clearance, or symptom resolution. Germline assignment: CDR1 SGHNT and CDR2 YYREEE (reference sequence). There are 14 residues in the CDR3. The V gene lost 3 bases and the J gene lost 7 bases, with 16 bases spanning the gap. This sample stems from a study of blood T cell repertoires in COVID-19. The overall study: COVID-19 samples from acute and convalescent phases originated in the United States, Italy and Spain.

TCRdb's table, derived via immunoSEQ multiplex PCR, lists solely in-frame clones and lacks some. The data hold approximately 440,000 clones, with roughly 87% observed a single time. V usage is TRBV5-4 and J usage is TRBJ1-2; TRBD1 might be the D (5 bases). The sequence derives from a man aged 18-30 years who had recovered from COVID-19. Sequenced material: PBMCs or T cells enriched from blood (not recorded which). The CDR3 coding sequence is TGTGCCAGCAGCTCGGCGGACACGCTTCGTGGCTACACCTTC. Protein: CASSSADTLRGYTF.